This TCR beta chain comes out of a study of OX40 agonist ivuxolimab in advanced cancers. Study-level information: Among those treated, three patients had partial responses, one with hepatocellular carcinoma and two with cutaneous melanoma.

The repertoire was sequenced with immunoSEQ multiplex PCR; TCRdb's copy has only in-frame clones and lacks some. Found here are approximately 67,000 clones, approximately 80% of them singletons; the top ten hold 8.2%. V shed 8 bases and J shed 7 bases, with 15 bases lying between them. This CDR3 contains 13 residues. In germline, CDR1 is GTSNPN, CDR2 SVGIG (reference sequence). This TCR was recovered from an adult with an advanced solid tumor such as melanoma, head and neck, liver or kidney cancer. Specimen: CD4+ or CD8+ T cells sorted from blood, collected in a trial of the OX40 agonist ivuxolimab. V usage is TRBV30 and J usage is TRBJ2-6; D not resolved. The CDR3 here is CAALRPAANVLTF. CDR3 coding DNA: TGTGCCGCCCTTCGACCGGCCGCCAACGTCCTGACTTTC.